These 22 T cell receptor beta chains came from one sample sequenced in a study of T cell changes during pregnancy in multiple sclerosis. Only in-frame clones appear in the TCRdb table, and some are missing; sequencing was by immunoSEQ multiplex PCR. The sample contains more than 85,000 clones, about 92% of which appear only once. Sequencing used peripheral blood, obtained in the second trimester of pregnancy. The receptor source for this set is a female donor with multiple sclerosis, enrolled in a pregnancy study.

V and J are TRBV28 and TRBJ2-3, with D perhaps matching TRBD2 (5 bases). V dropped 5 bases and J dropped 4 bases, with 13 bases sitting between them. Germline V gene lookup returns CDR1 MDHEN and CDR2 SYDVKM. The CDR3 loop spans 14 amino acids. The CDR3 reads CASSLGLPADTQYF. The CDR3 DNA sequence: TGTGCCAGCAGTCTCGGACTTCCCGCAGATACGCAGTATTTT.

This chain links TRBV15 with TRBJ2-6; D uncertain. V lost 1 base to trimming and J lost 3 bases, with 4 bases between them. This CDR3 is built from 14 residues. CDR1 is LNHNV and CDR2 is YYDKDF in the germline V gene (reference sequence). CDR3: CATSRGHGANVLTF. CDR3 bases: TGTGCCACCAGCAGAGGTCATGGGGCCAACGTCCTGACTTTC.

The chain combines TRBV19 with TRBJ2-3; perhaps TRBD1 as D (5 bases). Germline V gene data show CDR1 as LNHDA and CDR2 as SQIVND (reference sequence). The V end lost 6 bases, the J end lost 8 bases, and 18 bases lay between the germline ends. The CDR3 is made up of 14 amino acids. This chain's CDR3 is CASSGQGRGVTQYF. CDR3 bases: TGTGCCAGTAGCGGCCAGGGTAGAGGAGTTACGCAGTATTTT.

The chain uses TRBV5-1 and TRBJ2-2; 11 bases line up with TRBD2. The CDR3 is 18 amino acids. J was trimmed by 0 bases and V by 3 bases; bases with no gene match: 7. Germline V gene sequence: CDR1 SGHRS, CDR2 YFSETQ. CDR3 residues: CASSSGLAVTANTGELFF. CDR3 in DNA: TGCGCCAGCAGCTCGGGACTAGCGGTAACCGCGAACACCGGGGAGCTGTTTTTT. Full variable domain (rest looked up from reference TRBV5-1 and TRBJ2-2): KAGVTQTPRYLIKTRGQQVTLSCSPISGHRSVSWYQQTPGQGLQFLFEYFSETQRNKGNFPGRFSGRQFSNSRSEMNVSTLELGDSALYLCASSSGLAVTANTGELFFGEGSRLTVL.

The V call is TRBV5-4, the J call TRBJ2-2, with TRBD1 identical over 9 bases. CDR3 length equals 16 residues. CDR1 SGHNT and CDR2 YYREEE come from the germline V gene (reference sequence). Unmatched junction bases numbered 8, after V lost 4 bases and J lost 4 bases. The CDR3 loop reads CASSPPGQGGTGELFF. The DNA of the CDR3 is TGTGCCAGCAGCCCCCCGGGACAGGGAGGCACCGGGGAGCTGTTTTTT.

The V and J genes are TRBV29-1 and TRBJ1-1; D perhaps matches TRBD1 (6 bases). Per the germline V gene, CDR1 is SQVTM and CDR2 is ANQGSEA. V lost 6 bases, J lost 1 base, and 21 bases lay in between. The CDR3 spans 16 residues. The chain's CDR3 is CSVGGAGKKANTEAFF. DNA of the CDR3: TGCAGCGTCGGGGGGGCAGGGAAAAAAGCGAACACTGAAGCTTTCTTT.

The chain has TRBV28 and TRBJ2-3; 11 bases agree with TRBD2. The germline CDR1 and CDR2 sequences are MDHEN and SYDVKM. Germline trimming cut 5 bases from V and 1 base from J; bases unmatched to any gene: 8. The CDR3 covers 17 residues. This CDR3 is CASSDYWTSGRTDTQYF. The CDR3 coding sequence is TGTGCCAGCAGTGATTATTGGACTAGCGGGCGCACAGATACGCAGTATTTT.

The chain is built from TRBV5-4 and TRBJ2-7, with 8 bases aligning to TRBD1. The J segment lost 2 bases and the V segment lost 4 bases, leaving 5 bases of the junction unmatched. Germline assignment: CDR1 SGHNT and CDR2 YYREEE (reference sequence). The CDR3 runs to 14 residues. Written as DNA, the CDR3 is TGTGCCAGCAGCAAGACAGGGGCTCCCTACGAGCAGTACTTC. Protein: CASSKTGAPYEQYF.

CDR3 nucleotide sequence: TGTGCCAGCAGCTCTCGCGCCGGGACAGGGGTACGGGTAAACACTGAAGCTTTCTTT. Its protein product is CASSSRAGTGVRVNTEAFF. The gene calls are TRBV7-9 and TRBJ1-1; 10 nucleotides align to TRBD1. Germline loops: CDR1 SEHNR, CDR2 FQNEAQ (reference sequence). V was clipped by 4 bases and J by 2 bases; unmatched bases: 16. CDR3 size: 19 residues.

V is TRBV5-6 and J is TRBJ2-3, with 10 positions matching TRBD1. Germline V CDR1 and CDR2: SGHDT, YYEEEE. V was pared by 4 bases and J by 4 bases, with 6 bases of the junction left unmatched. The CDR3 covers 15 residues. The CDR3 protein is CASSGRQGAPDTQYF. The DNA of the CDR3 is TGTGCCAGCAGCGGGAGACAGGGGGCCCCAGATACGCAGTATTTT.

The chain uses TRBV19 and TRBJ2-7, with TRBD2 identical over 8 bases. Per the germline V gene, CDR1 is LNHDA and CDR2 is SQIVND (reference sequence). V was pared by 1 base and J by 4 bases, with 6 bases of the junction left unmatched. The CDR3 length is 15 residues. The CDR3 protein is CASSIGASGSYEQYF. CDR3 DNA sequence: TGTGCCAGTAGTATAGGGGCGAGCGGGAGTTACGAGCAGTACTTC.

The CDR3 DNA is TGTGCCAGCAGCCAGGGGACAGGGAGGAGCTATGGCTACACCTTC. Amino acid sequence: CASSQGTGRSYGYTF. The chain joins TRBV14 to TRBJ1-2; 9 bases are a match to TRBD1. The length of the CDR3 is 15 residues. Trimming cost V 3 bases and J 4 bases; bases outside gene matches: 6. Per the germline V gene, CDR1 is SGHDN and CDR2 is FVKESK. Full variable domain (missing parts from reference TRBV14 and TRBJ1-2): EAGVTQFPSHSVIEKGQTVTLRCDPISGHDNLYWYRRVMGKEIKFLLHFVKESKQDESGMPNNRFLAERTGGTYSTLKVQPAELEDSGVYFCASSQGTGRSYGYTFGSGTRLTVV.

This chain links TRBV7-2 with TRBJ1-5; no reliable D call. In germline, CDR1 is SGHTA, CDR2 FQGNSA. The germline V and J ends were trimmed by 5 bases and 6 bases, with 11 bases remaining between them. The length of the CDR3 is 13 residues. The CDR3 sequence: CASSISPGQPQHF. The CDR3 DNA follows: TGTGCCAGCAGCATCTCCCCGGGTCAGCCCCAGCATTTT.

The V call is TRBV19, the J call TRBJ2-1; the D gene is possibly TRBD1 (5 bases). V was cut by 6 bases and J by 7 bases, with 16 bases left in between. CDR3 size: 14 residues. Germline V gene lookup returns CDR1 LNHDA and CDR2 SQIVND (reference sequence). CDR3 DNA sequence: TGTGCCAGTAGCCGACCCGCGAACAGGAATGAGCAGTTCTTC. Translated, it gives CASSRPANRNEQFF.

This sequence joins TRBV4-1 and TRBJ2-3, with D unresolved. Trimming left V 1 base short and J 0 bases short, with 5 bases between. The CDR3 has 14 residues. Germline V gene sequence: CDR1 MGHRA, CDR2 YSYEKL. Here the CDR3 DNA reads TGCGCCAGCAGCCAAGGGCACAGCACAGATACGCAGTATTTT. Protein sequence: CASSQGHSTDTQYF.

V usage is TRBV5-4 and J usage is TRBJ1-1; unclear D gene. Trimming shortened V by 0 bases and J by 10 bases, and 10 bases separated the two germline ends. Germline values: CDR1 SGHNT, CDR2 YYREEE (reference sequence). The CDR3 has 12 amino acids. CDR3 region: CASSLGRSGAFF. The CDR3 nucleotides are TGTGCCAGCAGCTTGGGTAGATCGGGAGCTTTCTTT.

The rearrangement uses TRBV5-1 and TRBJ2-3; D perhaps matches TRBD2 (6 bases). Germline V gene sequence: CDR1 SGHRS, CDR2 YFSETQ. This CDR3 is built from 15 residues. V lost 4 bases, J lost 2 bases, and 14 bases lay in between. CDR3 nucleotides: TGCGCCAGCAGCCTGGACGGGACTTCCACAGATACGCAGTATTTT. Its protein product is CASSLDGTSTDTQYF.

The V gene is TRBV5-6, the J gene TRBJ1-2, with a weak D call TRBD1 (5 bases). CDR1 is SGHDT, CDR2 YYEEEE, per germline. The CDR3 extends over 13 amino acids. Trimming cost V 0 bases and J 8 bases, with 11 bases left between them. CDR3 bases: TGTGCCAGCAGCTTGGGGTCAGGGCCGGGCTACACCTTC. Residues: CASSLGSGPGYTF.

The V gene is TRBV9, the J gene TRBJ1-5; unclear D gene. The CDR3 is 14 residues long. Germline V lookup: CDR1 SGDLS, CDR2 YYNGEE. Trimming removed 4 bases from V and 0 bases from J, with 8 bases in between. CDR3 amino acids: CASSPRDSNQPQHF. The CDR3 DNA follows: TGTGCCAGCAGCCCCCGGGATAGCAATCAGCCCCAGCATTTT.

The rearrangement uses TRBV1 and TRBJ2-2; the table's D call TRBD2 went unverified against the DNA. TRBV1 corresponds to a pseudogene. The CDR3 consists of 19 residues. CDR3 DNA: TGCACCAGCAGCCATGGGACTAAGCGGGGGGGTAAGGACACCGGGGAGCTGTTTTTT. Translating it yields CTSSHGTKRGGKDTGELFF.

To note about this clone: Other DNA sequences in this specimen translate into the identical CDR3. This chain uses TRBV7-9 with TRBJ2-2; TRBD2 agrees at 9 bases. This CDR3 has 15 amino acids. Germline CDR1 and CDR2: SEHNR and FQNEAQ (reference sequence). The ends lost 2 bases at V and 3 bases at J; junction bases unmatched: 1. CDR3: CASSLLAGDTGELFF. As DNA, the CDR3 is TGTGCCAGCAGCTTATTAGCGGGGGACACCGGGGAGCTGTTTTTT.

The chain joins TRBV19 to TRBJ2-7, with 9 bases matching TRBD1. The CDR3 length is 15 residues. CDR1 and CDR2 (germline): LNHDA, SQIVND (reference sequence). With V trimmed by 5 bases and J by 5 bases, 10 bases remained unmatched. CDR3 bases: TGTGCCAGTAGTGTCGGGACAGGGCATCCGAACGAGCAGTACTTC. Amino acid sequence: CASSVGTGHPNEQYF.